This TCR beta chain was captured in a study of OX40 agonist ivuxolimab in advanced cancers. Across the study: 30% to 40% of patients had received prior checkpoint inhibitor therapy.

Sequencing used immunoSEQ multiplex PCR; TCRdb keeps in-frame clones, though not all of them. The sample lists 75,000 to 95,000 clones, around 89% seen once, with less than 8% in the top ten. The germline V and J ends were trimmed by 3 bases and 0 bases, with 6 bases remaining between them. The CDR3 has 14 residues. The germline V gene has CDR1 SQVTM and CDR2 ANQGSEA. In the case of this clone: Its antigen remains unidentified.

Points from the study as a whole: Several nonresponders also turned out to have low normalized T-cell clonal expansion. Researchers report that CD8+ T cells had, on average, more expanded clones than CD4+.

With autoimmune disease history or systemic immunosuppression, patients were excluded. The sequence came from an adult with an advanced solid tumor such as melanoma, head and neck, liver or kidney cancer. This sequence joins TRBV29-1 and TRBJ2-6; no reliable D call. The sequencing here drew on CD4+ or CD8+ T cells sorted from blood, taken in a trial of the OX40 agonist ivuxolimab. The DNA for the CDR3 is TGCAGCGTTGAGGAGCACTCTGGGGCCAACGTCCTGACTTTC. This codes for CSVEEHSGANVLTF.